Listed here are 24 T cell receptor beta chains from one sample, sequenced in a study of T cells in Graves' hyperthyroidism and ophthalmopathy. RNA transcripts gave rise to amplified TCR beta CDR3 regions. HTBI primers drove first-round RT-PCR of the TCR CDR3. TCRdb re-called the multiplex PCR reads through MiXCR, storing one row per CDR3 protein. The sample records 250,000 to 300,000 distinct CDR3 sequences, 15% to 20% being singletons. What was sequenced was blood. These receptors were collected from a man aged 50 to 59 with Graves' ophthalmopathy.

This chain uses TRBV11-3 with TRBJ1-2; maybe TRBD1 (5 bases). Germline lookup yields CDR1 SGHNT and CDR2 YENEEA. This CDR3 comprises 13 residues. Deletions cut 5 bases from V and 4 bases from J, with 11 bases between. The CDR3 sequence: CASSIQDGYGYTF. The CDR3 bases are TGTGCCAGCAGCATACAGGACGGCTATGGCTACACCTTC.

This clonotype was counted many times. The J gene is TRBJ2-1, the V gene TRBV18, with TRBD2 matching over 11 bases. V lost 4 bases to trimming and J lost 6 bases; unmatched junction nucleotides: 11. The CDR3 runs to 17 residues. Germline CDR1 and CDR2: KGHSH and LQKENI. This chain's CDR3 is CASSQSSSGRTSNEQFF. CDR3 DNA: TGTGCCAGCTCACAGTCGTCTAGCGGGAGGACCTCCAATGAGCAGTTCTTC.

This clonotype showed up just a few times. This chain joins TRBV28 and TRBJ2-6, with a weak D call TRBD2 (5 bases). CDR1 and CDR2 (germline): MDHEN, SYDVKM. CDR3 size: 14 residues. V shed 8 bases and J shed 2 bases, with 10 bases lying between them. The CDR3 region has the DNA TGTGCCAGCGGGAGCGAGGCTGGGGCCAACGTCCTGACTTTC. Protein sequence: CASGSEAGANVLTF.

This clonotype was seen many times. This chain links TRBV2 with TRBJ1-4; no definite D call. V was cut by 0 bases and J by 12 bases, with 8 bases left in between. The CDR3 is 12 amino acids. Looked up from germline, CDR1 is SNHLY and CDR2 is FYNNEI. CDR3 residues: CASSEAGRQLFF. The CDR3 region has the DNA TGTGCCAGCAGTGAAGCGGGGAGGCAACTGTTTTTT.

This clonotype was observed a few times. The V and J genes are TRBV5-4 and TRBJ2-5, with 7 nucleotides matching TRBD2. V lost 4 bases, J lost 3 bases, and 6 bases stayed unmatched. This CDR3 is built from 14 residues. Germline values: CDR1 SGHNT, CDR2 YYREEE (reference sequence). The chain's CDR3 is CASSRPAGEETQYF. The CDR3 DNA reads TGTGCCAGCAGCCGACCGGCGGGAGAAGAGACCCAGTACTTC.

V and J are TRBV15 and TRBJ1-2; TRBD1 aligns across 9 bases. The V segment lost 4 bases and the J segment 0 bases; nucleotides outside the gene matches: 12. The CDR3 sequence is 18 residues long. In germline, CDR1 is LNHNV, CDR2 YYDKDF (reference sequence). For the CDR3, the DNA is TGTGCCACCAGCATAGGGGGGACAGGGATCGGTGCTAACTATGGCTACACCTTC. Translating it yields CATSIGGTGIGANYGYTF.

This clonotype was counted many times. The chain combines TRBV7-9 with TRBJ2-5; 7 nucleotides agree with TRBD1. The germline CDR1 and CDR2 sequences are SEHNR and FQNEAQ (reference sequence). Trimming removed 1 base from V and 2 bases from J; junction bases left unmatched: 4. The CDR3 is 15 amino acids. CDR3 amino acids: CASSLGGQPQETQYF. The DNA for the CDR3 is TGTGCCAGCAGCTTAGGGGGACAGCCTCAAGAGACCCAGTACTTC.

This clonotype came up a few times. The CDR3 region has the DNA TGTGCCAGCAGGGATCAGGGGGGCGAAAAACTGTTTTTT. This translates into CASRDQGGEKLFF. The rearrangement joins TRBV27 to TRBJ1-4; 7 bases map to TRBD1. This CDR3 spans 13 amino acids. V lost 6 bases, J lost 8 bases, and 6 bases stayed unmatched. The germline V gene encodes CDR1 MNHEY and CDR2 SMNVEV (reference sequence). The full variable domain, in which reference TRBV27 and TRBJ1-4 provide the parts outside the CDR3, is EAQVTQNPRYLITVTGKKLTVTCSQNMNHEYMSWYRQDPGLGLRQIYYSMNVEVTDKGDVPEGYKVSRKEKRNFPLILESPSPNQTSLYFCASRDQGGEKLFFGSGTQLSVL.

A few counts support this clonotype. The V call is TRBV19, the J call TRBJ1-5, with D tentatively TRBD1 (5 bases). The length of the CDR3 is 13 residues. Trimming removed 11 bases at V and 3 bases at J, with 14 bases between. CDR1 and CDR2 from the germline V gene are LNHDA and SQIVND (reference sequence). CDR3 loop: CAGADRVNQPQHF. The CDR3 DNA is TGTGCCGGGGCAGACCGAGTCAATCAGCCCCAGCATTTT. The entire variable domain, with the rest obtained from reference TRBV19 and TRBJ1-5, is as follows: DGGITQSPKYLFRKEGQNVTLSCEQNLNHDAMYWYRQDPGQGLRLIYYSQIVNDFQKGDIAEGYSVSREKKESFPLTVTSAQKNPTAFYLCAGADRVNQPQHFGDGTRLSIL.

The count of this clonotype is one. The V gene is TRBV19, the J gene TRBJ1-5, with D uncertain. Germline V gene lookup returns CDR1 LNHDA and CDR2 SQIVND (reference sequence). Trimming left V 3 bases short and J 5 bases short, with 11 bases between. The CDR3 length is 14 residues. CDR3 bases: TGTGCCAGTAGTATTGTTGGTCGATATCAGCCCCAGCATTTT. It specifies CASSIVGRYQPQHF.

This clonotype has more than one count but fewer than ten. Germline is not matched at one junction end, which may reflect a read error. The V call is TRBV2, the J call TRBJ2-6, with D maybe TRBD1 (5 bases). The length of the CDR3 is 10 residues. Germline V lookup: CDR1 SNHLY, CDR2 FYNNEI. The CDR3 spells CASKGANANF. Here the CDR3 DNA reads TGTGCCAGCAAAGGGGCCAACGCCAACTTC. The entire variable domain, with the rest obtained from reference TRBV2 and TRBJ2-6, is as follows: EPEVTQTPSHQVTQMGQEVILRCVPISNHLYFYWYRQILGQKVEFLVSFYNNEISEKSEIFDDQFSVERPDGSNFTLKIRSTKLEDSAMYFCASKGANANFGAGSRLTVL.

The genes are TRBV28 and TRBJ1-1; 8 bases fit TRBD1. This CDR3 region has 15 residues. Per germline, CDR1 MDHEN and CDR2 SYDVKM. Germline trimming cut 6 bases from V and 5 bases from J; bases unmatched to any gene: 11. In DNA form, the CDR3 reads TGTGCCAGCAGCCACCGTGGGGACAGGAGGACTGAAGCTTTCTTT. Protein sequence: CASSHRGDRRTEAFF. The whole variable domain, remainder taken from reference TRBV28 and TRBJ1-1, is DVKVTQSSRYLVKRTGEKVFLECVQDMDHENMFWYRQDPGLGLRLIYFSYDVKMKEKGDIPEGYSVSREKKERFSLILESASTNQTSMYLCASSHRGDRRTEAFFGQGTRLTVV.

This clonotype was picked up many times. The chain carries TRBV28 and TRBJ2-1, with TRBD1 identical over 10 bases. Per the germline V gene, CDR1 is MDHEN and CDR2 is SYDVKM. The CDR3 consists of 13 residues. Germline trimming cut 8 bases from V and 3 bases from J; bases unmatched to any gene: 1. The CDR3 coding sequence is TGTGCCAGCCGGGACAGGGGCTACAATGAGCAGTTCTTC. Protein product: CASRDRGYNEQFF.

This clonotype was counted many times. The J gene is TRBJ2-1, the V gene TRBV11-2, with 10 bases identical to TRBD2. The CDR3 is 16 amino acids. The V gene's germline CDR1 is SGHAT and CDR2 FQNNGV. J was trimmed by 5 bases and V by 2 bases; bases with no gene match: 6. As DNA, the CDR3 is TGTGCCAGCAGCTTACCCAGCGGGAGGGCCAACAATGAGCAGTTCTTC. Protein product: CASSLPSGRANNEQFF.

This clonotype showed up just once. The CDR3 protein is CSARDSGPYNEQFF. Written as DNA, the CDR3 is TGCAGTGCTAGAGATTCGGGACCGTACAATGAGCAGTTCTTC. The chain carries TRBV20-1 and TRBJ2-1; the D call may be TRBD1 or TRBD2 (5 bases each). Looked up from germline, CDR1 is DFQATT and CDR2 is SNEGSKA (reference sequence). V was trimmed by 0 bases and J by 4 bases, leaving 10 bases between them. The CDR3 spans 14 residues.

This clonotype was found many times. The V and J genes are TRBV11-1 and TRBJ2-1; TRBD2 matches at 11 bases. The germline V gene encodes CDR1 SGHAT and CDR2 FQDESV (reference sequence). The CDR3 contains 15 residues. The V gene end was trimmed by 4 bases and the J gene end by 8 bases; junction bases not matched to a gene: 7. The CDR3 loop is CASSSTSGSGDEQFF. The CDR3 DNA sequence: TGTGCCAGCAGCTCAACTAGCGGGAGTGGGGATGAGCAGTTCTTC.

This CDR3 reads CASRVAGNREQYF. The CDR3 nucleotides are TGCGCCAGCAGGGTAGCAGGAAACCGCGAGCAGTACTTC. The chain couples TRBV10-2 to TRBJ2-7, with D hard to call. Germline lookup yields CDR1 WSHSY and CDR2 SAAADI. The CDR3 is made up of 13 amino acids. With 6 bases removed from V and 6 bases from J, the gap between germline ends came to 15 bases.

The gene calls are TRBV2 and TRBJ2-1, with TRBD2 identical over 7 bases. Germline V gene lookup returns CDR1 SNHLY and CDR2 FYNNEI. The CDR3 is 20 amino acids. The V and J ends lost 2 bases and 0 bases, in that order; junction bases with no gene match: 16. Here the CDR3 reads CASSELAVGANPSSYNEQFF. CDR3 nucleotides: TGTGCCAGCAGTGAACTAGCGGTAGGGGCGAACCCGAGCTCCTACAATGAGCAGTTCTTC.

This clonotype was seen a single time. The rearrangement uses TRBV27 and TRBJ1-5; D is possibly TRBD1 (6 bases). With 1 base removed from V and 6 bases from J, the gap between germline ends came to 10 bases. The CDR3 is 14 residues long. Germline values: CDR1 MNHEY, CDR2 SMNVEV (reference sequence). The CDR3 sequence is CASSLLQGRQPQHF. For the CDR3, the DNA is TGTGCCAGCAGTTTATTACAGGGTCGTCAGCCCCAGCATTTT.

This clonotype was seen a few times. The chain has TRBV5-1 and TRBJ2-1, with D tentatively TRBD1 or TRBD2 (5 bases each). The CDR3 extends over 11 amino acids. The V and J ends lost 0 bases and 13 bases respectively, with 8 bases between them. Per the germline V gene, CDR1 is SGHRS and CDR2 is YFSETQ. The CDR3 here is CASSLAGPQFF. The CDR3 region has the DNA TGCGCCAGCAGCTTGGCGGGGCCCCAGTTCTTC. Looking up the rest from reference TRBV5-1 and TRBJ2-1 gives the full variable domain: KAGVTQTPRYLIKTRGQQVTLSCSPISGHRSVSWYQQTPGQGLQFLFEYFSETQRNKGNFPGRFSGRQFSNSRSEMNVSTLELGDSALYLCASSLAGPQFFGPGTRLTVL.

The chain recombines TRBV18 with TRBJ2-1, with unresolved D. This CDR3 is built from 15 residues. Germline CDR1 KGHSH, CDR2 LQKENI. V was pared by 6 bases and J by 8 bases, with 20 bases between. The CDR3 here is CASSLQGSSYDEQFF. The CDR3 nucleotides read TGTGCCAGCTCCCTCCAAGGGTCCTCTTATGATGAGCAGTTCTTC.

This clonotype has just one count. This chain links TRBV10-3 with TRBJ1-6; D remains ambiguous. The CDR3 extends over 12 amino acids. Germline-derived CDR1 and CDR2 are ENHRY and SYGVKD. V lost 7 bases to trimming and J lost 3 bases, with 4 bases between them. The CDR3: CAIKGYNSPLHF. The CDR3 nucleotides are TGTGCCATCAAGGGCTATAATTCACCCCTCCACTTT.

The V call is TRBV5-1, the J call TRBJ2-7; 8 bases fit TRBD1. Germline V lookup: CDR1 SGHRS, CDR2 YFSETQ. The CDR3 extends over 14 amino acids. V lost 4 bases and J lost 5; bases outside the gene matches: 8. The CDR3: CASSGRTGSDEQYF. Written as DNA, the CDR3 is TGCGCCAGCAGCGGTAGGACAGGGAGCGACGAGCAGTACTTC.

Ten or more counts support this clonotype. This chain joins TRBV11-1 and TRBJ2-2, with a weak D call TRBD2 (5 bases). The CDR3 is 14 residues long. Trimming removed 3 bases from V and 5 bases from J, with 10 bases in between. Germline V gene lookup returns CDR1 SGHAT and CDR2 FQDESV (reference sequence). CDR3 sequence: CASSLNRRTGELFF. The CDR3 DNA follows: TGTGCCAGCAGCTTGAATAGGAGGACCGGGGAGCTGTTTTTT. The entire variable domain, with the rest obtained from reference TRBV11-1 and TRBJ2-2, is as follows: EAEVAQSPRYKITEKSQAVAFWCDPISGHATLYWYRQILGQGPELLVQFQDESVVDDSQLPKDRFSAERLKGVDSTLKIQPAELGDSAMYLCASSLNRRTGELFFGEGSRLTVL.